Only a few counts were recorded for the clone carrying this T cell receptor beta chain. The antigen remains unidentified. TCRdb reanalysed the 5' RACE reads using MiXCR and keeps one entry per CDR3 protein. The sample includes just under 600,000 distinct CDR3 sequences, less than 15% of them seen just once. Trimming removed 3 bases from V and 4 bases from J, with 12 bases in between. The CDR3 runs 15 residues. Germline V gene sequence: CDR1 KGHDR, CDR2 SFDVKD. This sample is part of a study of T cells after yellow fever vaccination. Study-wide results and caveats: The study re-detected most primary-vaccination clones after the booster (roughly 95% CD4, 88% CD8). In FACS-sorted repertoires, abundant clonotypes from the bulk population could appear as contaminants.

Sequencing used PBMCs, obtained on the day of the yellow fever booster vaccination. The receptor was derived from a young man who received the YFV17D yellow fever vaccine. This chain links TRBV24-1 with TRBJ1-5; the D is unclear. The CDR3 sequence: CATSDVEGGNQPQHF. In nucleotides, the CDR3 is TGTGCCACCAGTGATGTAGAAGGCGGGAATCAGCCCCAGCATTTT.